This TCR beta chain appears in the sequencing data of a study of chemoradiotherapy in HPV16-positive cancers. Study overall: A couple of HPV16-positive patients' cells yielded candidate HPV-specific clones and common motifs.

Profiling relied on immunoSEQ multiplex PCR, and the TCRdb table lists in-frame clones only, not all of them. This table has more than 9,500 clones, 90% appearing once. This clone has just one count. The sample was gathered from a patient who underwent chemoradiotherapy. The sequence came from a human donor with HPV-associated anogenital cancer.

The CDR3 region is CSVETGTGDTQYF. The CDR3 coding sequence is TGCAGCGTTGAAACCGGGACAGGGGATACGCAGTATTTT. The chain uses TRBV29-1 and TRBJ2-3, with 9 bases lining up with TRBD1. The CDR3 runs 13 residues. The germline V gene has CDR1 SQVTM and CDR2 ANQGSEA. With 2 bases clipped from V and 6 bases from J, the junction kept 3 bases outside the gene matches.